Reported below is one T cell receptor beta chain. No antigen is known for it. This entry belongs to a study of CD8+ T cells in alopecia areata. Study conclusions and caveats: Patients showed less clear TCR sequence sharing than mice, possibly partly because of HLA diversity.

RNA was extracted and reverse transcribed into cDNA as the sequencing template. Only in-frame clones appear in the TCRdb table, and some are missing; sequencing was by immunoSEQ multiplex PCR. The data contain around 140,000 clones, 80% to 90% of them seen just once; the ten biggest clones take up approximately 16%. After removal of 9 bases from V and 1 base from J, the junction contained 12 bases not matched to a gene. CDR3 length: 15 residues. Germline V gives CDR1 LNHNV, CDR2 YYDKDF (reference sequence). The rearrangement uses TRBV15 and TRBJ2-7; the match to TRBD1 covers 7 bases. The clonotype was recovered from a human donor with alopecia areata. Sequenced here: CD8+ T cells sorted from blood, sampled at week 0. Written as DNA, the CDR3 is TGTGCCACAAGAGGATACGGACAGGCATCCTACGAGCAGTACTTC. Encoded protein: CATRGYGQASYEQYF.